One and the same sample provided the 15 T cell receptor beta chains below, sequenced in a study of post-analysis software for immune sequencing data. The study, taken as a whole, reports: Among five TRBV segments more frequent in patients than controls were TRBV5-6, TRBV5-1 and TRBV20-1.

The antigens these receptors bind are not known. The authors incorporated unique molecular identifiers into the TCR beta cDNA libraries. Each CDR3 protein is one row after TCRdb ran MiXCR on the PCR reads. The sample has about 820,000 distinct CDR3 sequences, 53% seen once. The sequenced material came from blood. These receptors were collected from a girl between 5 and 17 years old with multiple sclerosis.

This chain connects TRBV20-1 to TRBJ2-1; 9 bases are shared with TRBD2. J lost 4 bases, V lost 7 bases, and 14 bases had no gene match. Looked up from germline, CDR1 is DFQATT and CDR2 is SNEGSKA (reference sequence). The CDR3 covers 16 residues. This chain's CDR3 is CSGTGSSREGYNEQFF. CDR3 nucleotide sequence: TGCAGTGGCACAGGGTCCTCGCGGGAGGGATACAATGAGCAGTTCTTC.

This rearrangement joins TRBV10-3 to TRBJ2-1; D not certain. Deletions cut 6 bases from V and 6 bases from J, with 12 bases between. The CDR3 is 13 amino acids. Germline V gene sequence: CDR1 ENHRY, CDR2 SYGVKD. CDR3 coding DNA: TGTGCCATCAGCCCGACGGCAATCAATGAGCAGTTCTTC. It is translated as CAISPTAINEQFF.

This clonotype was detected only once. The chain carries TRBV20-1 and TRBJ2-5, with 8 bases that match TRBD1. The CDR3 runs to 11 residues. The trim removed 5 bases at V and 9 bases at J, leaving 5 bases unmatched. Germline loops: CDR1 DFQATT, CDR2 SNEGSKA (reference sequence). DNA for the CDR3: TGCAGTGCTCTGGACAGGGAGGCCCAGTACTTC. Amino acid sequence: CSALDREAQYF.

CDR3 DNA sequence: TGTGCCTGGAGTGTACCGGGGAATACGCAGTATTTT. Protein sequence: CAWSVPGNTQYF. This sequence joins TRBV30 and TRBJ2-3, with a possible D match to TRBD2 (5 bases). Germline assignment: CDR1 GTSNPN and CDR2 SVGIG (reference sequence). CDR3 length equals 12 residues. The ends were cut back, 0 bases at V and 7 bases at J, with 8 bases in the middle.

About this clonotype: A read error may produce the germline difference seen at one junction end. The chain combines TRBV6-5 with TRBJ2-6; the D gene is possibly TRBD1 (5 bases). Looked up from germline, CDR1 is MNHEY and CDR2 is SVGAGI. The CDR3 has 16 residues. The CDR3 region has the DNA TGTGCCAGCAGTTACTCCCGGGCTTCTGGGGCCGACGTCCTGACTTTC. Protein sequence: CASSYSRASGADVLTF.

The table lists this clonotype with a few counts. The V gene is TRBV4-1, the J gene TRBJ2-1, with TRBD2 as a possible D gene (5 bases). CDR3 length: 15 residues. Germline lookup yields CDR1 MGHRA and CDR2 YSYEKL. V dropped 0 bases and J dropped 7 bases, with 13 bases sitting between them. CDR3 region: CASSQDPLTINEQFF. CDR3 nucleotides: TGCGCCAGCAGCCAAGACCCCTTGACTATTAATGAGCAGTTCTTC.

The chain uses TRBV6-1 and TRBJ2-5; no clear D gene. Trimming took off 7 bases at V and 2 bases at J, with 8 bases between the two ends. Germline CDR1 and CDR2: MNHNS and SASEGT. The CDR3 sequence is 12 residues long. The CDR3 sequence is CASTEVQETQYF. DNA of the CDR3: TGTGCCAGCACCGAGGTACAAGAGACCCAGTACTTC.

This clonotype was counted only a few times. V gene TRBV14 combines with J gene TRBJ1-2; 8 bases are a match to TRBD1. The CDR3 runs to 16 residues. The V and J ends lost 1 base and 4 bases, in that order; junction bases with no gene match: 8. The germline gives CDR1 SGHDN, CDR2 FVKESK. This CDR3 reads CASSQATGAVFYGYTF. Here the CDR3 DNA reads TGTGCCAGCAGCCAAGCGACAGGGGCGGTCTTCTATGGCTACACCTTC. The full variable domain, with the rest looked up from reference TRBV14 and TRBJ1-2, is EAGVTQFPSHSVIEKGQTVTLRCDPISGHDNLYWYRRVMGKEIKFLLHFVKESKQDESGMPNNRFLAERTGGTYSTLKVQPAELEDSGVYFCASSQATGAVFYGYTFGSGTRLTVV.

CDR3: CASSQLPLTRVHNEQFF. The CDR3 nucleotides are TGTGCCAGCAGTCAACTCCCCCTGACCAGGGTCCACAATGAGCAGTTCTTC. The chain has TRBV27 and TRBJ2-1; possible D gene TRBD1, 5 bases. In germline, CDR1 is MNHEY, CDR2 SMNVEV (reference sequence). This CDR3 comprises 17 residues. Deletions cut 5 bases from V and 5 bases from J, with 22 bases between.

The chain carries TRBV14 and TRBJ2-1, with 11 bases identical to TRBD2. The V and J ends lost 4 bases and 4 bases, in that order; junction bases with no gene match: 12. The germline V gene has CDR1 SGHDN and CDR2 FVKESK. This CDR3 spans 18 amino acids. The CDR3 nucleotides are TGTGCCAGCAGCCGCCAATTCGGACTAGCGGGTCCATACAATGAGCAGTTCTTC. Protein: CASSRQFGLAGPYNEQFF.

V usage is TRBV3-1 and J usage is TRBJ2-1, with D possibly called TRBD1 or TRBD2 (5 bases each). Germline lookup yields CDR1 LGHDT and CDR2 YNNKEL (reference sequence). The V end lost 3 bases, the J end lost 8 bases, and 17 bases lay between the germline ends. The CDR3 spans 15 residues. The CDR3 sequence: CASSQGPTVTHEQFF. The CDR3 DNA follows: TGTGCCAGCAGCCAGGGACCGACAGTGACCCATGAGCAGTTCTTC.

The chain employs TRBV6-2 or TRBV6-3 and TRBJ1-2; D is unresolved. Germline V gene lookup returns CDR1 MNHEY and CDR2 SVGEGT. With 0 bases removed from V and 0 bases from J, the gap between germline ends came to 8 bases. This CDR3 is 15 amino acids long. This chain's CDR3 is CASSYSQVTNYGYTF. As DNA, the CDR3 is TGTGCCAGCAGTTACTCGCAGGTGACTAACTATGGCTACACCTTC.

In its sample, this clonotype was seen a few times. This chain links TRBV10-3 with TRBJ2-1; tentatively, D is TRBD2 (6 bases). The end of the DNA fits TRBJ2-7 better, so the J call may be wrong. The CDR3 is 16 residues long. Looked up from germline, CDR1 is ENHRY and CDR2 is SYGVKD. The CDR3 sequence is CAISESGAGSLDEQYF. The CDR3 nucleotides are TGTGCCATCAGTGAGTCCGGAGCGGGCTCCTTAGATGAGCAGTACTTC.

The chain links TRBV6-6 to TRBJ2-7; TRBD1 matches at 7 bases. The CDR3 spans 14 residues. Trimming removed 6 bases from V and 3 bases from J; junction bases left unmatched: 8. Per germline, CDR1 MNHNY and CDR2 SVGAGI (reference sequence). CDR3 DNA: TGTGCCAGCAGCTCCGGGACAGACTTCTACGAGCAGTACTTC. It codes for CASSSGTDFYEQYF.

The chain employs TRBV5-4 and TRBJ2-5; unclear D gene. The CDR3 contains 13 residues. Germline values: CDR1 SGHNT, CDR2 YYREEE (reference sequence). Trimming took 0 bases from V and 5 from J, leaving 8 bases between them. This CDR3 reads CASSLAWAETQYF. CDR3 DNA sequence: TGTGCCAGCAGCTTGGCGTGGGCGGAGACCCAGTACTTC.